This note documents a single TCR beta chain sequence. Its antigen is not identified. Only CD45RO-negative cells positively selected for CCR7 counted as naive CD8 cells, so terminally differentiated effector memory CD45RA+ cells were excluded. Recent acute infections and vaccinations were absent in the healthy HIV-negative adult donors. The CDR3 has 16 amino acids. The V segment lost 3 bases and the J segment 6 bases; nucleotides outside the gene matches: 11. The V gene's germline CDR1 is MGHRA and CDR2 YSYEKL. The entry originates in a study of shared clonotypes between healthy human individuals. Template for every sorted-subset replicate PCR totaled 150 to 250 ng DNA, approximately 30,000 T cell genomes. TCRdb keeps only in-frame clones here, not all; method: immunoSEQ multiplex PCR. This table has hundreds of thousands of clones, 95% to 97% appearing once. General study findings and limits: Although depth was large, rarefaction showed that sequencing of the sorted subsets was incomplete. Specimens sampled were limited to blood, with tissue repertoires likely differing.

The clonotype originates from a woman aged 30 to 39 in good health. The V gene is TRBV4-1, the J gene TRBJ2-7, with 10 bases identical to TRBD2. The material sequenced was naive CD8+ T cells sorted from blood. CDR3 in amino acids: CASSHPRAGGGPEQYF. The CDR3 DNA sequence: TGCGCCAGCAGCCACCCCCGAGCGGGAGGGGGGCCCGAGCAGTACTTC.